The TCR beta chain described here comes from a study of CXCR3-negative and CXCR3-positive naive CD8 T cells. Study-wide points: Memory CD8+ T cell repertoires were far less diverse than both naive subsets. Cryopreservation partially decreased CXCR3 expression, and most assays used fresh PBMCs. Naive CXCR3-negative and CXCR3-positive cells had similar TRBV-TRBJ usage; memory differed.

Worth noting for this clonotype: Its cognate antigen is unknown.

Germline V gives CDR1 MDHEN, CDR2 SYDVKM. The CDR3 has 15 amino acids. 5' RACE with UMI labels generated the TRB cDNA libraries. From the 5' RACE reads, TCRdb lists one entry per CDR3 protein and no DNA. The sample includes 92,000 or so distinct CDR3 sequences. The clonotype was recovered from a human donor in good health. Some clones in this sample may be carry-over from other donors' samples. The sample was naive CXCR3- CD8+ T cells from blood. Subset specified: CD45RO-CCR7+CD27+CD95- naive CD8+ T cells lacking CXCR3 (TNR3-). The V and J genes are TRBV28 and TRBJ2-7; TCRdb lists TRBD2, though no DNA is available to test this call. The CDR3 reads CASSLFALPSYEQYF.